This T cell receptor (beta chain) stems from a study of spatial heterogeneity in lung cancer. About the study: Fewer alpha-chain than beta-chain sequences were consistently detected.

MiXCR was run by TCRdb on the 5' RACE reads, yielding one entry per CDR3 protein. The data contain 9,000 to 10,000 distinct CDR3 sequences, under 30% of them singletons. CDR3 length: 16 amino acids. V was clipped by 1 base and J by 8 bases; unmatched bases: 10. Germline V lookup: CDR1 SSHAT, CDR2 FNYEAQ (reference sequence). By frequency in the sample, this clonotype is medium-sized. The time point was: blood at routine non-recurrence follow-up after resection. In each case, whole RNA from tumor, nontumor lung or frozen PBMC was sequenced unsorted. The V and J genes are TRBV7-7 and TRBJ2-1; 8 bases line up with TRBD2. Sequences were derived from PBMCs, sampled at follow-up. The TCR sequence derives from a female donor with early-stage non-small cell lung cancer. The CDR3, as DNA: TGTGCCAGCAGCTTAGGTCTAGCGGGTGGGTATGATGAGCAGTTCTTC. Translating it yields CASSLGLAGGYDEQFF.